A selection of T cell receptor beta chains follows, all from one sample in a study of T cells in Graves' hyperthyroidism and ophthalmopathy. TCRdb re-called the multiplex PCR reads with MiXCR, one entry per CDR3 protein. The sample has about 640,000 distinct CDR3 sequences; roughly 20% are singletons. Material for sequencing was blood. All receptors derive from a man aged 25-40 years with Graves' ophthalmopathy. CDR3s include the opening cysteine and the closing phenylalanine or tryptophan. The order of the fields is CDR3 protein, CDR3 DNA, clone size, J gene, V gene, D gene. The D gene is left open where the match is weak. Size is stated for part of the rows, as once, few or many counts, or as a class when the clone is expanded.

CASRKRLVSNEQFF TGTGCCAGCAGGAAGAGACTAGTTTCGAATGAGCAGTTCTTC NA TRBJ2-1 TRBV6-1 NA
CSARDRSGAFVGNEQFF TGCAGTGCTAGAGATCGAAGCGGGGCCTTTGTAGGCAATGAGCAGTTCTTC NA TRBJ2-1 TRBV20-1 TRBD2
CASRSGTSGRAHEQYF TGTGCCAGCAGATCAGGGACTAGCGGGAGGGCCCACGAGCAGTACTTC many TRBJ2-7 TRBV7-9 TRBD2
CASSLDRATYSYEQYF TGTGCCAGCAGTTTAGACAGGGCCACCTACTCCTACGAGCAGTACTTC many TRBJ2-7 TRBV6-1 TRBD1
CASSYSEGTNIQYF TGTGCCAGCAGTTACTCGGAGGGGACAAACATTCAGTACTTC few TRBJ2-4 TRBV6-5 NA
CSVVGGLRYEQYF TGCAGCGTTGTTGGGGGGCTTAGGTACGAGCAGTACTTC NA TRBJ2-7 TRBV29-1 NA
CASSSLGLAGQETQYF TGTGCCAGCAGCTCCCTCGGACTAGCGGGGCAAGAGACCCAGTACTTC NA TRBJ2-5 TRBV7-9 TRBD2
CAWSAPAGQSYGYTF TGTGCCTGGAGTGCCCCGGCGGGACAGTCCTATGGCTACACCTTC many TRBJ1-2 TRBV30 TRBD1
CASSQDFNDNEQFF TGCGCCAGCAGCCAAGATTTTAATGACAATGAGCAGTTCTTC NA TRBJ2-1 TRBV4-1 NA
CASSQAYSRERNSEQYF TGTGCCAGCAGCCAAGCCTATTCCCGGGAGAGGAATAGCGAGCAGTACTTC NA TRBJ2-7 TRBV4-2 NA
CASLLSGSYNEQFF TGTGCCAGCTTACTTAGCGGGAGCTACAATGAGCAGTTCTTC many TRBJ2-1 TRBV18 TRBD2
CASRSSGEGRADTQYF TGTGCCAGCAGATCATCGGGGGAGGGCCGCGCAGATACGCAGTATTTT few TRBJ2-3 TRBV6-1 TRBD2
CAISERGSYEQYF TGTGCCATCAGTGAAAGGGGGAGTTACGAGCAGTACTTC NA TRBJ2-7 TRBV10-3 NA
CASSLGRRTYNEQFF TGTGCCAGCAGTTTAGGGAGAAGGACCTACAATGAGCAGTTCTTC few TRBJ2-1 TRBV12-3/TRBV12-4 NA
CASSWALADTDTQYF TGTGCCAGCAGCTGGGCACTAGCGGACACGGATACGCAGTATTTT NA TRBJ2-3 TRBV7-9 TRBD2